This is a list of T cell receptor beta chains from one sample in a study of human T cells and chemical hapten exposure. TCRdb itself ran the RACE reads through MiXCR, one entry per CDR3 protein. This sample has 75,000 to 100,000 distinct CDR3 sequences, with approximately 10% found just once. The sequencing used whole blood, collected in connection with sensitization to the hapten diphenylcyclopropenone (DPC). These receptors all come from a man between 35 and 55 years old with alopecia areata. Some clones in this sample may be carry-over from other donors' samples. The CDR3 runs from the conserved cysteine through the conserved F or W. A D gene is named only where the DNA matches it firmly. Clone size is shown for a subset of rows, as once, few, many or a class of expanded clone.

V gene: TRBV7-3
clone size: few
J gene: TRBJ2-3
D gene: TRBD2
CDR3 protein: CASSLTPMRLAGNTDTQYF
CDR3 DNA: TGTGCCAGCAGCTTAACCCCAATGAGATTAGCGGGGAACACAGATACGCAGTATTTT

V gene: TRBV7-2
clone size: few
J gene: TRBJ2-2
D gene: -
CDR3 protein: CASSLVGGAMGTGELFF
CDR3 DNA: TGTGCCAGCAGCTTAGTCGGGGGAGCGATGGGTACCGGGGAGCTGTTTTTT

V gene: TRBV29-1
clone size: few
J gene: TRBJ1-2
D gene: TRBD1
CDR3 protein: CSVDGAGGRGYTF
CDR3 DNA: TGCAGCGTTGACGGGGCAGGGGGCAGAGGCTACACCTTC

V gene: TRBV10-3
clone size: few
J gene: TRBJ2-3
D gene: -
CDR3 protein: CAISDGRQGADTQYF
CDR3 DNA: TGTGCCATCAGTGACGGGAGACAGGGCGCAGATACGCAGTATTTT

V gene: TRBV4-2
clone size: many
J gene: TRBJ1-5
D gene: -
CDR3 protein: CASSQDRQYNQPQHF
CDR3 DNA: TGTGCCAGCAGCCAAGATAGACAGTACAATCAGCCCCAGCATTTT

V gene: TRBV6-5
clone size: once
J gene: TRBJ1-6
D gene: TRBD1
CDR3 protein: CASSQTGTVGSHLHF
CDR3 DNA: TGTGCCAGCAGTCAAACCGGGACAGTTGGTTCACACCTCCACTTT

V gene: TRBV12-3/TRBV12-4
clone size: -
J gene: TRBJ2-5
D gene: -
CDR3 protein: CASSLKETQYF
CDR3 DNA: TGTGCCAGCAGTCTGAAGGAGACCCAGTACTTC

V gene: TRBV5-1
clone size: many
J gene: TRBJ1-4
D gene: -
CDR3 protein: CASSFGEADEKLFF
CDR3 DNA: TGCGCCAGCAGCTTCGGGGAGGCGGATGAAAAACTGTTTTTT

V gene: TRBV20-1
clone size: few
J gene: TRBJ2-7
D gene: TRBD1
CDR3 protein: CSARDSGTGVEPYEQYF
CDR3 DNA: TGCAGTGCTAGAGATTCTGGGACAGGGGTTGAACCCTACGAGCAGTACTTC

V gene: TRBV7-2
clone size: -
J gene: TRBJ2-3
D gene: TRBD1
CDR3 protein: CASSRDRDPTDTQYF
CDR3 DNA: TGTGCCAGCAGCCGTGACAGGGACCCGACAGATACGCAGTATTTT

V gene: TRBV6-2/TRBV6-3
clone size: many
J gene: TRBJ1-1
D gene: -
CDR3 protein: CASSSMDRNTEAFF
CDR3 DNA: TGTGCCAGCAGTTCCATGGACAGGAACACTGAAGCTTTCTTT

V gene: TRBV20-1
clone size: few
J gene: TRBJ1-5
D gene: TRBD1
CDR3 protein: CSARAGGSPNQPQHF
CDR3 DNA: TGCAGTGCTAGAGCAGGGGGGTCTCCCAATCAGCCCCAGCATTTT

V gene: TRBV20-1
clone size: many
J gene: TRBJ1-1
D gene: -
CDR3 protein: CSARDIAKPEAFF
CDR3 DNA: TGCAGTGCTAGAGATATAGCGAAGCCTGAAGCTTTCTTT

V gene: TRBV6-2/TRBV6-3
clone size: -
J gene: TRBJ2-7
D gene: -
CDR3 protein: CASSYSPVPGEQYF
CDR3 DNA: TGTGCCAGCAGTTACTCGCCGGTTCCGGGGGAGCAGTACTTC

V gene: TRBV6-2/TRBV6-3
clone size: few
J gene: TRBJ2-3
D gene: -
CDR3 protein: CASSYSSRGGTDTQYF
CDR3 DNA: TGTGCCAGCAGTTACTCGTCTAGAGGGGGCACAGATACGCAGTATTTT

V gene: TRBV7-8
clone size: many
J gene: TRBJ1-2
D gene: TRBD1
CDR3 protein: CASSGTGFDGYTF
CDR3 DNA: TGTGCCAGCAGCGGGACAGGGTTCGATGGCTACACCTTC

V gene: TRBV29-1
clone size: once
J gene: TRBJ2-1
D gene: TRBD2
CDR3 protein: CSVVSGRREQFF
CDR3 DNA: TGCAGCGTTGTTAGCGGGAGGCGTGAGCAGTTCTTC

V gene: TRBV6-5
clone size: few
J gene: TRBJ2-2
D gene: -
CDR3 protein: CASSYTRGSGELFF
CDR3 DNA: TGTGCCAGCAGTTACACCCGAGGGAGCGGGGAGCTGTTTTTT

V gene: TRBV7-2
clone size: many
J gene: TRBJ1-5
D gene: -
CDR3 protein: CASSLQGAYQPQHF
CDR3 DNA: TGTGCCAGCAGCTTACAGGGAGCCTATCAGCCCCAGCATTTT

V gene: TRBV19
clone size: -
J gene: TRBJ2-2
D gene: -
CDR3 protein: CASSIRTANTGELFF
CDR3 DNA: TGTGCCAGTAGTATAAGGACGGCGAACACCGGGGAGCTGTTTTTT

V gene: TRBV7-2
clone size: few
J gene: TRBJ2-4
D gene: -
CDR3 protein: CASGVNSARGKNIQYF
CDR3 DNA: TGTGCCAGCGGAGTAAATTCAGCTCGAGGCAAAAACATTCAGTACTTC

V gene: TRBV6-5
clone size: many
J gene: TRBJ2-2
D gene: -
CDR3 protein: CASSYEFPRTRNTGELFF
CDR3 DNA: TGTGCCAGCAGTTACGAGTTTCCGAGAACAAGGAACACCGGGGAGCTGTTTTTT

V gene: TRBV20-1
clone size: many
J gene: TRBJ1-2
D gene: -
CDR3 protein: CSARMRSKPGGYTF
CDR3 DNA: TGCAGTGCTAGAATGAGATCTAAACCGGGCGGCTACACCTTC

V gene: TRBV20-1
clone size: many
J gene: TRBJ1-1
D gene: TRBD1
CDR3 protein: CSARGTGAQIMNTEAFF
CDR3 DNA: TGCAGTGCTAGAGGGACAGGGGCCCAGATTATGAACACTGAAGCTTTCTTT

V gene: TRBV27
clone size: many
J gene: TRBJ1-5
D gene: -
CDR3 protein: CASSLSTYSNQPQHF
CDR3 DNA: TGTGCCAGCAGTTTATCGACCTATAGCAATCAGCCCCAGCATTTT

V gene: TRBV7-2
clone size: few
J gene: TRBJ1-2
D gene: -
CDR3 protein: CASSLEGGYRGIGPGYTF
CDR3 DNA: TGTGCCAGCAGCTTAGAGGGGGGTTATCGGGGGATCGGTCCTGGCTACACCTTC

V gene: TRBV29-1
clone size: few
J gene: TRBJ1-3
D gene: TRBD1
CDR3 protein: CSVPGQGGNTIYF
CDR3 DNA: TGCAGCGTTCCGGGACAGGGAGGAAACACCATATATTTT

V gene: TRBV11-2
clone size: many
J gene: TRBJ2-3
D gene: TRBD2
CDR3 protein: CASRILAGTRDTQYF
CDR3 DNA: TGTGCCAGCAGGATCCTAGCGGGAACACGAGATACGCAGTATTTT

V gene: TRBV20-1
clone size: few
J gene: TRBJ2-3
D gene: TRBD1
CDR3 protein: CSARIGQATDTQYF
CDR3 DNA: TGCAGTGCTAGAATCGGACAGGCCACAGATACGCAGTATTTT

V gene: TRBV7-2
clone size: few
J gene: TRBJ1-1
D gene: TRBD1
CDR3 protein: CASSFTGQGTEAFF
CDR3 DNA: TGTGCCAGCAGTTTCACGGGACAGGGCACTGAAGCTTTCTTT

V gene: TRBV10-3
clone size: few
J gene: TRBJ1-4
D gene: -
CDR3 protein: CAISDKNEKLFF
CDR3 DNA: TGTGCCATCAGTGATAAAAATGAAAAACTGTTTTTT

V gene: TRBV29-1
clone size: few
J gene: TRBJ2-1
D gene: -
CDR3 protein: CSVEDRGRVDNEQFF
CDR3 DNA: TGCAGCGTTGAAGACCGGGGTAGGGTGGACAATGAGCAGTTCTTC

V gene: TRBV7-2
clone size: -
J gene: TRBJ2-5
D gene: -
CDR3 protein: CASNKQGTKETQYF
CDR3 DNA: TGTGCCAGTAATAAACAGGGAACTAAAGAGACCCAGTACTTC

V gene: TRBV4-1
clone size: many
J gene: TRBJ1-1
D gene: -
CDR3 protein: CASRSGGGRAEAFF
CDR3 DNA: TGCGCCAGCAGATCCGGAGGGGGTAGAGCTGAAGCTTTCTTT

V gene: TRBV4-3
clone size: -
J gene: TRBJ2-5
D gene: -
CDR3 protein: CASSQATDGAETQYF
CDR3 DNA: TGCGCCAGCAGCCAGGCGACGGACGGGGCAGAGACCCAGTACTTC

V gene: TRBV20-1
clone size: few
J gene: TRBJ1-5
D gene: TRBD1
CDR3 protein: CSVGRQGGNQPQHF
CDR3 DNA: TGCAGTGTGGGTCGACAGGGGGGCAATCAGCCCCAGCATTTT

V gene: TRBV7-9
clone size: many
J gene: TRBJ1-2
D gene: -
CDR3 protein: CASSSQWNYGYTF
CDR3 DNA: TGTGCCAGCAGCTCACAGTGGAACTATGGCTACACCTTC

V gene: TRBV6-6
clone size: -
J gene: TRBJ2-7
D gene: TRBD1
CDR3 protein: CASSYRTGVNEQYF
CDR3 DNA: TGTGCCAGCAGCTACCGGACAGGGGTAAACGAGCAGTACTTC

V gene: TRBV6-6
clone size: many
J gene: TRBJ2-7
D gene: TRBD2
CDR3 protein: CASSSSGGLNYEQYF
CDR3 DNA: TGTGCCAGCAGTTCTAGCGGGGGCCTAAACTACGAGCAGTACTTC

V gene: TRBV12-3/TRBV12-4
clone size: few
J gene: TRBJ2-7
D gene: -
CDR3 protein: CASSFAGNFYEQYF
CDR3 DNA: TGTGCCAGCAGTTTTGCCGGAAACTTCTACGAGCAGTACTTC

V gene: TRBV25-1
clone size: -
J gene: TRBJ2-5
D gene: -
CDR3 protein: CASRDSPQETQYF
CDR3 DNA: TGTGCCAGCAGGGACAGTCCTCAAGAGACCCAGTACTTC